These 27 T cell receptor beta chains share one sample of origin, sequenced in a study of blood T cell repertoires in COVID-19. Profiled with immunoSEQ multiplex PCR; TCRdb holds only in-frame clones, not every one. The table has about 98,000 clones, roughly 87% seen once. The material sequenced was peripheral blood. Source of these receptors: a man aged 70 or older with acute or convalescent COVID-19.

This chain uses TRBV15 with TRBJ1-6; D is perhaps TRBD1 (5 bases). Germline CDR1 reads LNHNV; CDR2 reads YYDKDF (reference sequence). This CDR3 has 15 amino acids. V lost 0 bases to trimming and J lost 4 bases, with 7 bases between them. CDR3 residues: CATSRDQGYNSPLHF. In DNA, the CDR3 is TGTGCCACCAGCAGAGATCAGGGTTATAATTCACCCCTCCACTTT.

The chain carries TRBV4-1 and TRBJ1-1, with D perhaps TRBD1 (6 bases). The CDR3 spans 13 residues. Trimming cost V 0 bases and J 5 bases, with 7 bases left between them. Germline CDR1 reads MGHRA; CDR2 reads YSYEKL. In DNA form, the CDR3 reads TGCGCCAGCAGCCAAGACAGGGGTACTGAAGCTTTCTTT. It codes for CASSQDRGTEAFF.

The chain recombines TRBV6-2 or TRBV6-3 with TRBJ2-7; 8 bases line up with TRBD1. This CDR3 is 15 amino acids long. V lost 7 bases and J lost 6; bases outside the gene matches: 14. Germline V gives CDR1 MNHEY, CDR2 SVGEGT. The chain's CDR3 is CASNPSGQGLAEQYF. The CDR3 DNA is TGTGCCAGCAACCCCTCCGGACAGGGACTCGCCGAGCAGTACTTC.

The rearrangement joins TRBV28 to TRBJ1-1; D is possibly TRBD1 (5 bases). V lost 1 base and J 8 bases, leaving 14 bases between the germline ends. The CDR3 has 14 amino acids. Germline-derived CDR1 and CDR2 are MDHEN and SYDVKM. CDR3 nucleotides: TGTGCCAGCAGTTTATCGGGGGGAGTACGGGAAGCTTTCTTT. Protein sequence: CASSLSGGVREAFF.

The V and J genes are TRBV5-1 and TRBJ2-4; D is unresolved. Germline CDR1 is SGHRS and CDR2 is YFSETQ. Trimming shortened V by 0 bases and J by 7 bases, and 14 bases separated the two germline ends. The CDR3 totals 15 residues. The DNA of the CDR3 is TGCGCCAGCAGCTTGGCTGGGCCTTCATCGAACATTCAGTACTTC. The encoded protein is CASSLAGPSSNIQYF.

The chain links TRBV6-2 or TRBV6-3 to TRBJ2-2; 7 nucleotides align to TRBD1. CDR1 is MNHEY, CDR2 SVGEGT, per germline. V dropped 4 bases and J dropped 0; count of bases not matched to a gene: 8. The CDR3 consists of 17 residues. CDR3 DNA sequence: TGTGCCAGCAGTTCCCCCCGGGACAGCTCGAACACCGGGGAGCTGTTTTTT. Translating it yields CASSSPRDSSNTGELFF.

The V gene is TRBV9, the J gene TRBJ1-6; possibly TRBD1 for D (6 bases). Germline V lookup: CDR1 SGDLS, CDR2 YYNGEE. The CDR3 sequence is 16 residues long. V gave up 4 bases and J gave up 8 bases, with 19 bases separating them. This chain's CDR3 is CASSSLQGWLDSPLHF. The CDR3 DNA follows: TGTGCCAGCAGCTCCCTTCAGGGGTGGTTGGATTCACCCCTCCACTTT.

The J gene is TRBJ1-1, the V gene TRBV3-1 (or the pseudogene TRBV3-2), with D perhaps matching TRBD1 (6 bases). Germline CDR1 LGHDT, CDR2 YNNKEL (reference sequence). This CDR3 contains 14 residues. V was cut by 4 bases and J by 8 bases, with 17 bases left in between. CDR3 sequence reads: CASSPGHRRPEAFF. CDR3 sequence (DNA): TGTGCCAGCAGCCCGGGACATAGAAGACCAGAAGCTTTCTTT.

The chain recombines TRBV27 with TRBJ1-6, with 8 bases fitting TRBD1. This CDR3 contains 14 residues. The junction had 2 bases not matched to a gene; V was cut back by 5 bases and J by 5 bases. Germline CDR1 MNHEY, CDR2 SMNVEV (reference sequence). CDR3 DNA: TGTGCCAGCAGTCAGGGGGCAGATAATTCACCCCTCCACTTT. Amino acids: CASSQGADNSPLHF.

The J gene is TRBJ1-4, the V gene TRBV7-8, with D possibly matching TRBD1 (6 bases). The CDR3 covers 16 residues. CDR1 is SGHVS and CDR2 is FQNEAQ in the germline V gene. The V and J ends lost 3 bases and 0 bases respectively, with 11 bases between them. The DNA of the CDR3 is TGTGCCAGCAGCTTGGAACGGACAGCAACTAATGAAAAACTGTTTTTT. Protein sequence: CASSLERTATNEKLFF. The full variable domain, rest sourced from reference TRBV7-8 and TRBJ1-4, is GAGVSQSPRYKVAKRGQDVALRCDPISGHVSLFWYQQALGQGPEFLTYFQNEAQLDKSGLPSDRFFAERPEGSVSTLKIQRTQQEDSAVYLCASSLERTATNEKLFFGSGTQLSVL.

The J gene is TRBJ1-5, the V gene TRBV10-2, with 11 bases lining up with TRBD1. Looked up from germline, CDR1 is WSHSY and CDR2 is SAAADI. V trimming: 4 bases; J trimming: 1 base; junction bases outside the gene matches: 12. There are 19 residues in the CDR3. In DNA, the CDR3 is TGCGCCAGCAGTGGAAGGACAGGGGGCGTCAAAAGCAGCAATCAGCCCCAGCATTTT. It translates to CASSGRTGGVKSSNQPQHF.

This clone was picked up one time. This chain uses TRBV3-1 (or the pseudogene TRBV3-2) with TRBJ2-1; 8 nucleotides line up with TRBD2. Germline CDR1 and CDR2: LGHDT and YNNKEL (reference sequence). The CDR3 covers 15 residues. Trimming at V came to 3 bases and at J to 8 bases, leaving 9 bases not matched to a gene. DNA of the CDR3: TGTGCCAGCAGCCAGGGACTAGGGGACGCCGATGAGCAGTTCTTC. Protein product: CASSQGLGDADEQFF.

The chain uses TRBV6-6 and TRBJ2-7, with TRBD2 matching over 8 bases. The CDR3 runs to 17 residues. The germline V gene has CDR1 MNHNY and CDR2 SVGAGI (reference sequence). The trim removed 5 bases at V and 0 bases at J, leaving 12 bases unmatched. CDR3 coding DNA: TGTGCCAGCAGTCCACCCTCGGTAGCGGGGTCCTCCTACGAGCAGTACTTC. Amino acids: CASSPPSVAGSSYEQYF.

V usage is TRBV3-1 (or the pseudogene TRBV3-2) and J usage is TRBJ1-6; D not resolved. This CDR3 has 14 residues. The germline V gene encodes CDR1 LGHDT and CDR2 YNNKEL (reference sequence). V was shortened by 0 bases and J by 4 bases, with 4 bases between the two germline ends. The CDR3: CASSQEAYNSPLHF. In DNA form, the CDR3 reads TGTGCCAGCAGCCAAGAAGCATATAATTCACCCCTCCACTTT.

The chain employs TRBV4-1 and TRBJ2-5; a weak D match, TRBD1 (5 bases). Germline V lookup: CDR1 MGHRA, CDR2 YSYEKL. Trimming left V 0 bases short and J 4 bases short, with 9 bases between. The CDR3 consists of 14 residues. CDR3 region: CASSQDVTVETQYF. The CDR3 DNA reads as TGCGCCAGCAGCCAAGATGTGACAGTAGAGACCCAGTACTTC.

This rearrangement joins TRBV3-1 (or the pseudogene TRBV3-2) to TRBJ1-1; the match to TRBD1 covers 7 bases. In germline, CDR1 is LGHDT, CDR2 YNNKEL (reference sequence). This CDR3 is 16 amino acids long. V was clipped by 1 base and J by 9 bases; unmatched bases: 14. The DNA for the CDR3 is TGTGCCAGCAGCCAAGGGTCGGGACAGCGATATCGACAAGCTTTCTTT. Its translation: CASSQGSGQRYRQAFF.

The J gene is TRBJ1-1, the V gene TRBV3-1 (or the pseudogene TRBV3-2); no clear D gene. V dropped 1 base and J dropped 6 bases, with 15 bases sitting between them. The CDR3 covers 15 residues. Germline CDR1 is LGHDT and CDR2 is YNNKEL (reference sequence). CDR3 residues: CASSQGAVALAEAFF. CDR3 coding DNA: TGTGCCAGCAGCCAAGGGGCCGTCGCGTTGGCTGAAGCTTTCTTT.

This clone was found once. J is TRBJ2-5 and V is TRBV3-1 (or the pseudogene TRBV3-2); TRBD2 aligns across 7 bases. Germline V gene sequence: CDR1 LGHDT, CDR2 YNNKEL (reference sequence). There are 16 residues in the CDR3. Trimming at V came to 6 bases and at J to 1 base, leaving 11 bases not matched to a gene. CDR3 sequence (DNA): TGTGCCAGCAGTAGAGGGATACTAGCGACCCAAGAGACCCAGTACTTC. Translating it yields CASSRGILATQETQYF.

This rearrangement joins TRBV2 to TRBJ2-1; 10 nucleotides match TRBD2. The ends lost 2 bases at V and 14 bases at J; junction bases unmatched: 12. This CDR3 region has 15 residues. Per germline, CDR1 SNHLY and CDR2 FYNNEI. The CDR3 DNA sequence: TGTGCCAGCAGTGAAAATCGGCTAGCGGGGGTAATGGAGTTCTTC. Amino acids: CASSENRLAGVMEFF.

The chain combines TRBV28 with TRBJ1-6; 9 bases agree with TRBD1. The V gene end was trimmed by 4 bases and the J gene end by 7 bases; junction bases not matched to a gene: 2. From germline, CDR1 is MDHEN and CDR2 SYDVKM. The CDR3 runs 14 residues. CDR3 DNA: TGTGCCAGCAGTTACGGGACAGGGAATTCACCCCTCCACTTT. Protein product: CASSYGTGNSPLHF.

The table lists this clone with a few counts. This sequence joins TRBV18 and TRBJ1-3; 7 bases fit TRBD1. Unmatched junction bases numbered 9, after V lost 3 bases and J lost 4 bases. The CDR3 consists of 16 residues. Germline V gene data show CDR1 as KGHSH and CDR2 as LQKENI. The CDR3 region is CASSPAGGQRGNTIYF. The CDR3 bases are TGTGCCAGCTCACCCGCAGGGGGGCAGAGAGGAAACACCATATATTTT.

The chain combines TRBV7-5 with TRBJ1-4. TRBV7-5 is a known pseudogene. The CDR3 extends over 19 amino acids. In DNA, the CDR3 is TGTGCCAGAAGCCCGCTCGGGGGTAACCAACGTCCAACTAATGAAAAACTGTTTTTT. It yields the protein CARSPLGGNQRPTNEKLFF.

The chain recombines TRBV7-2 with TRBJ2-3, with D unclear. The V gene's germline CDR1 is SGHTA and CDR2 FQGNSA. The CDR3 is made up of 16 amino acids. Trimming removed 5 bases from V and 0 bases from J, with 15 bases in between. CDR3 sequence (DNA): TGTGCCAGCAGCGAAGAAGCGTCTCTCAGCACAGATACGCAGTATTTT. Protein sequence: CASSEEASLSTDTQYF. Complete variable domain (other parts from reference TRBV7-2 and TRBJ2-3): GAGVSQSPSNKVTEKGKDVELRCDPISGHTALYWYRQSLGQGLEFLIYFQGNSAPDKSGLPSDRFSAERTGGSVSTLTIQRTQQEDSAVYLCASSEEASLSTDTQYFGPGTRLTVL.

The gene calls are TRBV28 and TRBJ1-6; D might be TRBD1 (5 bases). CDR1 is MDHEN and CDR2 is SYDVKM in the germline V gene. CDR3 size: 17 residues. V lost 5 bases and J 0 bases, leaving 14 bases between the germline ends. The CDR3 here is CASSGASSYSYNSPLHF. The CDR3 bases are TGTGCCAGCAGTGGGGCCAGCTCTTACTCCTATAATTCACCCCTCCACTTT.

The CDR3 region has the DNA TGTGCCATCAGTGATGGAGGCGCCCAAGAGACCCAGTACTTC. Residues: CAISDGGAQETQYF. The chain joins TRBV10-3 to TRBJ2-5, with D perhaps TRBD2 (5 bases). Trimming left V 3 bases short and J 1 base short, with 9 bases between. CDR1 and CDR2 (germline): ENHRY, SYGVKD. This CDR3 has 14 amino acids.

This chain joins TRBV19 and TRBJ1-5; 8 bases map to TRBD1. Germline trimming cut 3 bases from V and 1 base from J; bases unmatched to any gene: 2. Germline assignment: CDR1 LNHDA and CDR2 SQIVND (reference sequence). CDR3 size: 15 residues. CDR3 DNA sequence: TGTGCCAGTAGTATGGACAGGGAGAGCAATCAGCCCCAGCATTTT. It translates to CASSMDRESNQPQHF.

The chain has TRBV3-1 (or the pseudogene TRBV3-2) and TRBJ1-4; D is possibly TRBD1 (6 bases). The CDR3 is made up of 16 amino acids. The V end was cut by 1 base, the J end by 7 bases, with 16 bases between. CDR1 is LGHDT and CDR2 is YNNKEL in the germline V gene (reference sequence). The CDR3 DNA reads TGTGCCAGCAGCCAAGGGCAGCAGGGGTTTGGTGAAAAACTGTTTTTT. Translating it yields CASSQGQQGFGEKLFF.